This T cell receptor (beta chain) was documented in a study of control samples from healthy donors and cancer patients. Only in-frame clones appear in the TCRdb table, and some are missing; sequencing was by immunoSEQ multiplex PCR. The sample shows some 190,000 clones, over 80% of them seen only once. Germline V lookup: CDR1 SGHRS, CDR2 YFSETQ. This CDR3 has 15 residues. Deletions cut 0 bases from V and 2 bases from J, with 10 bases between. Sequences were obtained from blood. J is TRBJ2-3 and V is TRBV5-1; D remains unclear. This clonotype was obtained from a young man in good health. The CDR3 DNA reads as TGCGCCAGCAGCTTGGACAGTCAGATCACAGATACGCAGTATTTT. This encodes CASSLDSQITDTQYF.